Sequencing of this TCR beta chain was carried out in a study of identical twins. Germline V lookup: CDR1 KGHDR, CDR2 SFDVKD. The CDR3 contains 16 residues. Unmatched junction bases numbered 6, after V lost 0 bases and J lost 7 bases. From the 5' RACE reads, TCRdb called clonotypes with MiXCR, one entry per CDR3 protein. The table shows about 720,000 distinct CDR3 sequences, with about 18% occurring only once. In this sample, this clonotype turned up many times. The same sample was also used in a study of T cells expressing NK-cell markers.

The gene calls are TRBV24-1 and TRBJ1-1, with TRBD1 matching 11 bases. This clonotype originated in a woman aged 18-29 years in good health. Sequenced input: PBMCs. CDR3 in amino acids: CATSDLKGQGEDEAFF. CDR3 sequence (DNA): TGTGCCACCAGTGATTTGAAGGGACAGGGGGAGGATGAAGCTTTCTTT.